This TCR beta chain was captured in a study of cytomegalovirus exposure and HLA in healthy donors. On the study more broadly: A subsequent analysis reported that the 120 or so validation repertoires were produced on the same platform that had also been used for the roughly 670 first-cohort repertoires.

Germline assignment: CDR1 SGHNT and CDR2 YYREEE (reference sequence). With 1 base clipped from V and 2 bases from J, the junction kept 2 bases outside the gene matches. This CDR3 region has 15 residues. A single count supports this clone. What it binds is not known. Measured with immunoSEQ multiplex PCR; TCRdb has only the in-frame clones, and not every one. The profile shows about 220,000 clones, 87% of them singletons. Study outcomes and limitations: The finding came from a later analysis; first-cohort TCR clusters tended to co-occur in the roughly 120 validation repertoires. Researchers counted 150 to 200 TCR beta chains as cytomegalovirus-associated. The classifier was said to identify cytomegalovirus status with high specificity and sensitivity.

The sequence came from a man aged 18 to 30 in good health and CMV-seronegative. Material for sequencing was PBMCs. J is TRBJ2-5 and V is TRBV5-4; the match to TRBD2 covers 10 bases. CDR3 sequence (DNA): TGTGCCAGCAGCTTGTCTAGCGGGGGACAAGAGACCCAGTACTTC. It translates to CASSLSSGGQETQYF.